The 31 T cell receptor beta chains given below trace back to one sample, sequenced in a study of cytomegalovirus exposure and HLA in healthy donors. The PCR had 60 Vbeta and 13 Jbeta primers. Method: immunoSEQ multiplex PCR; TCRdb's copy keeps in-frame clones and lacks some. The data hold about 140,000 clones, with just under 85% observed a single time. The sample comprised PBMCs. These receptors were taken from a woman aged 40 to 50 in good health and CMV-seronegative.

The rearrangement uses TRBV7-8 and TRBJ2-7; 12 nucleotides match TRBD2. Looked up from germline, CDR1 is SGHVS and CDR2 is FQNEAQ. Trimming took 1 base from V and 4 from J; bases not matched to a gene: 2. The CDR3 length is 15 residues. The CDR3 nucleotides are TGTGCCAGCAGCTTAGGACTAGCGGGAGATTACGAGCAGTACTTC. It specifies CASSLGLAGDYEQYF. Together with reference TRBV7-8 and TRBJ2-7, the CDR3 gives the full variable domain: GAGVSQSPRYKVAKRGQDVALRCDPISGHVSLFWYQQALGQGPEFLTYFQNEAQLDKSGLPSDRFFAERPEGSVSTLKIQRTQQEDSAVYLCASSLGLAGDYEQYFGPGTRLTVT.

Only a few counts were recorded for this clone. The sample carries other DNA sequences with the same CDR3. The J gene is TRBJ2-7, the V gene TRBV4-1; 8 bases fit TRBD2. Germline V gives CDR1 MGHRA, CDR2 YSYEKL. CDR3 length: 15 amino acids. J was trimmed by 2 bases and V by 1 base; bases with no gene match: 4. CDR3 bases: TGCGCCAGCAGCCAAGGAACTAGCGGAACCTACGAGCAGTACTTC. Translation: CASSQGTSGTYEQYF.

The gene calls are TRBV6-5 and TRBJ2-7, with 8 nucleotides matching TRBD1. CDR1 MNHEY and CDR2 SVGAGI come from the germline V gene. V trimming: 6 bases; J trimming: 7 bases; junction bases outside the gene matches: 8. The CDR3 consists of 13 residues. CDR3 sequence reads: CASRGQEPGEQYF. CDR3 in DNA: TGTGCCAGCAGGGGACAGGAGCCTGGGGAGCAGTACTTC.

The V call is TRBV5-5, the J call TRBJ1-2; D ambiguous. V was shortened by 5 bases and J by 5 bases, with 7 bases between the two germline ends. The CDR3 loop spans 11 amino acids. Germline CDR1 reads SGHKS; CDR2 reads YYEKEE (reference sequence). CDR3 nucleotides: TGTGCCAGCAGAAGGGAGTATGGCTACACCTTC. Protein: CASRREYGYTF. Full variable domain (rest looked up from reference TRBV5-5 and TRBJ1-2): DAGVTQSPTHLIKTRGQQVTLRCSPISGHKSVSWYQQVLGQGPQFIFQYYEKEERGRGNFPDRFSARQFPNYSSELNVNALLLGDSALYLCASRREYGYTFGSGTRLTVV.

In this sample, this clone turned up once. The rearrangement joins TRBV5-6 to TRBJ1-1; the D is unclear. CDR1 is SGHDT, CDR2 YYEEEE, per germline. The CDR3 totals 13 residues. V lost 2 bases and J lost 10, with 15 bases in between. The CDR3 coding sequence is TGTGCCAGCAGCTTTAATACTAGAGGGTTAGCTTTCTTT. Translating it yields CASSFNTRGLAFF.

The chain carries TRBV7-3 and TRBJ2-7, with TRBD2 as a possible D gene (5 bases). CDR1 and CDR2 from the germline V gene are SGHTA and FQGTGA. This CDR3 is 15 amino acids long. V was clipped by 1 base and J by 5 bases, with 15 bases between them. The CDR3 DNA reads as TGTGCCAGCAGCTTAAAACGCGATAGCGTGGACGAGCAGTACTTC. Encoded protein: CASSLKRDSVDEQYF.

The chain joins TRBV2 to TRBJ1-1; D is undetermined. Trimming shortened V by 8 bases and J by 6 bases, and 19 bases separated the two germline ends. The CDR3 covers 14 residues. Germline V gives CDR1 SNHLY, CDR2 FYNNEI. The CDR3 nucleotides are TGTGCCAGCTTTTTGATAGGAGGAGGAGCTGAAGCTTTCTTT. Its translation: CASFLIGGGAEAFF.

The rearrangement joins TRBV18 to TRBJ1-3; D uncertain. Germline CDR1 and CDR2: KGHSH and LQKENI. The CDR3 has 14 residues. The V and J ends lost 3 bases and 0 bases respectively, with 6 bases between them. CDR3 bases: TGTGCCAGCTCACCTCAGTACTCTGGAAACACCATATATTTT. Encoded protein: CASSPQYSGNTIYF.

V and J are TRBV5-8 and TRBJ2-3; a possible D gene is TRBD2 (5 bases). CDR3 length equals 15 residues. The V end lost 4 bases, the J end lost 4 bases, and 16 bases lay between the germline ends. Germline V gene sequence: CDR1 SGHTS, CDR2 YDEGEE. The CDR3 DNA reads TGTGCCAGCAGCCCTCGAGGGAGTGTCGCAGATACGCAGTATTTT. Translated, it gives CASSPRGSVADTQYF.

The chain carries TRBV11-3 and TRBJ2-1; D uncertain. The V end lost 0 bases, the J end lost 0 bases, and 15 bases lay between the germline ends. Germline CDR1 is SGHNT and CDR2 is YENEEA. The CDR3 has 18 amino acids. In nucleotides, the CDR3 is TGTGCCAGCAGCTTAGATTATATGGCAGCGAGCTCCTACAATGAGCAGTTCTTC. This codes for CASSLDYMAASSYNEQFF.

This clone occurred once. The chain employs TRBV6-1 and TRBJ2-1, with D uncertain. Trimming took off 7 bases at V and 1 base at J, with 11 bases between the two ends. Germline CDR1 MNHNS, CDR2 SASEGT. The CDR3 runs to 14 residues. The CDR3 region is CASNGGRSYNEQFF. CDR3 coding DNA: TGTGCCAGCAACGGCGGTCGTTCCTACAATGAGCAGTTCTTC.

This chain uses TRBV7-3 with TRBJ2-1, with TRBD1 as a possible D gene (6 bases). Trimming shortened V by 4 bases and J by 0 bases, and 10 bases separated the two germline ends. Per the germline V gene, CDR1 is SGHTA and CDR2 is FQGTGA. The CDR3 contains 15 residues. The CDR3 bases are TGTGCCAGCAGCTCGCAGGGGAGCTCCTACAATGAGCAGTTCTTC. Amino acids: CASSSQGSSYNEQFF.

The count of this clone is one. The chain uses TRBV5-6 and TRBJ2-5; D is ambiguous. The CDR3 totals 13 residues. The germline V gene has CDR1 SGHDT and CDR2 YYEEEE. The V gene lost 1 base and the J gene lost 1 base, with 5 bases spanning the gap. The CDR3 DNA sequence: TGTGCCAGCAGCTTGTATCCCCAAGAGACCCAGTACTTC. Residues: CASSLYPQETQYF.

The CDR3 here is CASNAPGGGNYEQYF. CDR3 sequence (DNA): TGTGCCAGTAATGCTCCAGGGGGCGGAAACTACGAGCAGTACTTC. The V gene is TRBV19, the J gene TRBJ2-7, with 8 nucleotides matching TRBD1. Germline V gene data show CDR1 as LNHDA and CDR2 as SQIVND (reference sequence). V shed 7 bases, J shed 3 bases, and the junction held 11 bases outside the gene matches. The CDR3 consists of 15 residues. The entire variable domain, with the rest obtained from reference TRBV19 and TRBJ2-7, is as follows: DGGITQSPKYLFRKEGQNVTLSCEQNLNHDAMYWYRQDPGQGLRLIYYSQIVNDFQKGDIAEGYSVSREKKESFPLTVTSAQKNPTAFYLCASNAPGGGNYEQYFGPGTRLTVT.

The chain recombines TRBV4-1 with TRBJ2-1; D is possibly TRBD2 (6 bases). The CDR3 has 17 amino acids. Per the germline V gene, CDR1 is MGHRA and CDR2 is YSYEKL. V was cut by 2 bases and J by 3 bases, with 17 bases left in between. The CDR3 sequence is CASSQNPAATSYNEQFF. The CDR3 nucleotides are TGCGCCAGCAGCCAAAACCCCGCCGCGACTAGCTACAATGAGCAGTTCTTC.

V is TRBV2 and J is TRBJ2-7; 8 bases agree with TRBD1. The CDR3 runs 13 residues. Trimming cost V 5 bases and J 7 bases; bases outside gene matches: 7. From germline, CDR1 is SNHLY and CDR2 FYNNEI. CDR3 bases: TGTGCCAGCAGTACGGGACAGGCCTTGGAGCAGTACTTC. Its protein product is CASSTGQALEQYF.

The chain recombines TRBV6-6 with TRBJ2-1; D is unresolved. Germline V gives CDR1 MNHNY, CDR2 SVGAGI (reference sequence). Between the trimmed V and J ends, which lost 7 bases and 7 bases, there was a span of 17 bases. The CDR3 consists of 14 residues. The CDR3, as DNA: TGTGCCAGCACCCTACGGAAGTCAGCGAATGAGCAGTTCTTC. Protein: CASTLRKSANEQFF.

The rearrangement joins TRBV11-2 to TRBJ2-3; TRBD2 matches 9 bases. This CDR3 is 16 amino acids long. Germline V gives CDR1 SGHAT, CDR2 FQNNGV. With V trimmed by 5 bases and J by 2 bases, 8 bases remained unmatched. Written as DNA, the CDR3 is TGTGCCAGCAGCCCTCTAGCGGGACCATTCACAGATACGCAGTATTTT. Protein sequence: CASSPLAGPFTDTQYF.

The chain's CDR3 is CASSLGGQHNEKLFF. DNA for the CDR3: TGTGCCAGCAGCTTAGGGGGACAGCATAATGAAAAACTGTTTTTT. The chain is built from TRBV7-2 and TRBJ1-4; 7 nucleotides match TRBD1. Trimming cost V 1 base and J 4 bases; bases outside gene matches: 3. The CDR3 runs to 15 residues. The V gene's germline CDR1 is SGHTA and CDR2 FQGNSA.

This chain uses TRBV2 with TRBJ2-3; D is uncertain. Germline V lookup: CDR1 SNHLY, CDR2 FYNNEI. V gave up 4 bases and J gave up 3 bases, with 11 bases separating them. The CDR3 runs 14 residues. The CDR3 here is CASSATRTTDTQYF. Here the CDR3 DNA reads TGTGCCAGCAGTGCGACACGTACTACAGATACGCAGTATTTT. Full variable domain (remainder filled in from reference TRBV2 and TRBJ2-3): EPEVTQTPSHQVTQMGQEVILRCVPISNHLYFYWYRQILGQKVEFLVSFYNNEISEKSEIFDDQFSVERPDGSNFTLKIRSTKLEDSAMYFCASSATRTTDTQYFGPGTRLTVL.

This clone was recorded only once. The rearrangement uses TRBV30 and TRBJ1-1, with D possibly matching TRBD1 (5 bases). The V end was cut by 2 bases, the J end by 8 bases, with 9 bases between. The CDR3 spans 11 residues. Germline loops: CDR1 GTSNPN, CDR2 SVGIG (reference sequence). CDR3 sequence (DNA): TGTGCCTGGAGTCGGCAGGGCGAAGCTTTCTTT. Translation gives CAWSRQGEAFF.

This clone has a single count. The chain couples TRBV4-3 to TRBJ2-1, with TRBD2 identical over 11 bases. V lost 4 bases, J lost 0 bases, and 5 bases stayed unmatched. The CDR3 sequence is 17 residues long. The germline V gene encodes CDR1 LGHNA and CDR2 YSLEER. CDR3 loop: CASSPGLAVSSYNEQFF. Here the CDR3 DNA reads TGCGCCAGCAGCCCGGGACTAGCGGTAAGCTCCTACAATGAGCAGTTCTTC.

The chain is built from TRBV2 and TRBJ2-3; perhaps TRBD1 as D (6 bases). The CDR3 sequence is 14 residues long. V was pared by 7 bases and J by 5 bases, with 16 bases between. Looked up from germline, CDR1 is SNHLY and CDR2 is FYNNEI. The DNA for the CDR3 is TGTGCCAGCACCAAAGAGGGGGTTGGAGATACGCAGTATTTT. It translates to CASTKEGVGDTQYF.

The chain is built from TRBV19 and TRBJ2-1, with D possibly matching TRBD2 (6 bases). The length of the CDR3 is 15 residues. Germline CDR1 and CDR2: LNHDA and SQIVND (reference sequence). The V end was cut by 3 bases, the J end by 6 bases, with 15 bases between. The CDR3 bases are TGTGCCAGTAGTATTTTAGCGGCACGGGGCAATGAGCAGTTCTTC. Translated: CASSILAARGNEQFF. Based on the CDR3 plus reference TRBV19 and TRBJ2-1, the full variable domain is DGGITQSPKYLFRKEGQNVTLSCEQNLNHDAMYWYRQDPGQGLRLIYYSQIVNDFQKGDIAEGYSVSREKKESFPLTVTSAQKNPTAFYLCASSILAARGNEQFFGPGTRLTVL.

V is TRBV27 and J is TRBJ2-2, with 7 bases matching TRBD2. This CDR3 comprises 13 residues. V shed 10 bases and J 2 bases; nucleotides not matched to a gene: 4. Germline V CDR1 and CDR2: MNHEY, SMNVEV (reference sequence). The chain's CDR3 is CATGTINTGELFF. CDR3 DNA: TGTGCCACGGGGACTATTAACACCGGGGAGCTGTTTTTT.

The chain couples TRBV10-2 to TRBJ2-7; D is possibly TRBD1 (6 bases). CDR3 size: 12 residues. Between the trimmed V and J ends, which lost 8 bases and 0 bases, there was a span of 8 bases. Germline V gene lookup returns CDR1 WSHSY and CDR2 SAAADI. CDR3 DNA sequence: TGCGCCAGCGAGGACAGCTCCTACGAGCAGTACTTC. Protein sequence: CASEDSSYEQYF.

The chain combines TRBV28 with TRBJ2-3, with TRBD2 matching over 8 bases. This CDR3 contains 15 residues. CDR1 is MDHEN, CDR2 SYDVKM, per germline. J lost 4 bases, V lost 0 bases, and 3 bases had no gene match. The CDR3, as DNA: TGTGCCAGCAGTTTATGGGGTAGCGGGGCAGATACGCAGTATTTT. As protein: CASSLWGSGADTQYF.

This clone has a single count. The V call is TRBV5-1, the J call TRBJ1-1, with D hard to call. Trimming took 3 bases from V and 5 from J, leaving 11 bases between them. Germline CDR1 reads SGHRS; CDR2 reads YFSETQ. The CDR3 loop spans 13 amino acids. The CDR3 reads CASSSLGETEAFF. The CDR3, as DNA: TGCGCCAGCAGCTCCCTTGGAGAAACTGAAGCTTTCTTT.

This chain links TRBV6-6 with TRBJ2-3; TRBD1 might be the D (5 bases). Trimming removed 5 bases from V and 4 bases from J, with 16 bases in between. The CDR3 contains 15 residues. The V gene's germline CDR1 is MNHNY and CDR2 SVGAGI (reference sequence). CDR3 protein: CASSLGRMGPDTQYF. In DNA form, the CDR3 reads TGTGCCAGCAGTCTAGGACGAATGGGGCCAGATACGCAGTATTTT.

This clone has more than one count but fewer than ten. V is TRBV9 and J is TRBJ1-4, with 7 bases matching TRBD1. Germline V lookup: CDR1 SGDLS, CDR2 YYNGEE. The CDR3 totals 14 residues. The trim removed 3 bases at V and 4 bases at J, leaving 3 bases unmatched. The CDR3 DNA is TGTGCCAGCAGCGGTGGGGACAGTAATGAAAAACTGTTTTTT. It translates to CASSGGDSNEKLFF.

The chain's CDR3 is CASSPRTGVGTIYF. In DNA, the CDR3 is TGTGCCAGCAGTCCCCGGACAGGGGTAGGCACCATATATTTT. V is TRBV6-6 and J is TRBJ1-3, with 9 bases lining up with TRBD1. From germline, CDR1 is MNHNY and CDR2 SVGAGI (reference sequence). The J segment lost 9 bases and the V segment lost 5 bases, leaving 8 bases of the junction unmatched. The CDR3 length is 14 residues.